Presented here are 17 T cell receptor beta chains from one specimen sequenced in a study of immune evolution from preneoplasia to lung adenocarcinoma. Sequencing used immunoSEQ multiplex PCR; TCRdb keeps in-frame clones, though not all of them. The table has 2,500 to 3,000 clones, about 87% seen once. Sequencing was performed on FFPE invasive lung adenocarcinoma tissue. All receptors derive from a person aged 65 to 85 with invasive lung adenocarcinoma.

V is TRBV6-5 and J is TRBJ1-1; D possibly corresponds to TRBD1 (5 bases). V was cut by 5 bases and J by 1 base, with 11 bases left in between. CDR1 MNHEY and CDR2 SVGAGI come from the germline V gene. The CDR3 has 14 amino acids. Here the CDR3 reads CASSKLRENTEAFF. CDR3 coding DNA: TGTGCCAGCAGTAAGCTCAGGGAGAACACTGAAGCTTTCTTT.

The chain uses TRBV28 and TRBJ2-7; tentatively, D is TRBD1 or TRBD2 (5 bases each). The CDR3 covers 13 residues. Per the germline V gene, CDR1 is MDHEN and CDR2 is SYDVKM. V was clipped by 3 bases and J by 4 bases, with 10 bases between them. As DNA, the CDR3 is TGTGCCAGCAGTTTTGGGGGTTGGTACGAGCAGTACTTC. Protein product: CASSFGGWYEQYF.

J is TRBJ2-4 and V is TRBV4-1, with 11 nucleotides matching TRBD1. V shed 3 bases and J 2 bases; nucleotides not matched to a gene: 6. This CDR3 is built from 17 residues. The germline CDR1 and CDR2 sequences are MGHRA and YSYEKL. The DNA for the CDR3 is TGCGCCAGCAGCCAGTCGGGACAGGGGGGAACCAAAAACATTCAGTACTTC. Its translation is CASSQSGQGGTKNIQYF.

The V gene is TRBV7-2, the J gene TRBJ1-6; D perhaps matches TRBD1 (5 bases). The CDR3 extends over 14 amino acids. The germline V gene encodes CDR1 SGHTA and CDR2 FQGNSA. The V end lost 8 bases, the J end lost 1 base, and 9 bases lay between the germline ends. The CDR3: CASGWGSYNSPLHF. The CDR3 DNA sequence: TGTGCCAGCGGATGGGGGTCCTATAATTCACCCCTCCACTTT.

The rearrangement uses TRBV30 and TRBJ1-2; TRBD1 might be the D (5 bases). Looked up from germline, CDR1 is GTSNPN and CDR2 is SVGIG (reference sequence). Between the trimmed V and J ends, which lost 2 bases and 4 bases, there was a span of 11 bases. The CDR3 length is 13 residues. The CDR3 bases are TGTGCCTGGAGTACGCGGGGGGGCTATGGCTACACCTTC. Protein product: CAWSTRGGYGYTF.

The chain has TRBV7-3 and TRBJ2-5; D gene ambiguous. The CDR3 covers 13 residues. Trimming removed 2 bases from V and 0 bases from J, with 4 bases in between. CDR1 is SGHTA, CDR2 FQGTGA, per germline. Here the CDR3 reads CASSLGHQETQYF. CDR3 nucleotides: TGTGCCAGCAGCTTAGGCCACCAAGAGACCCAGTACTTC.

The chain joins TRBV5-1 to TRBJ2-1; D might be TRBD2 (5 bases). With 4 bases removed from V and 5 bases from J, the gap between germline ends came to 16 bases. There are 15 residues in the CDR3. Germline CDR1 is SGHRS and CDR2 is YFSETQ. CDR3 DNA: TGCGCCAGCAGCCCTGGTGGACTGGCCAACAATGAGCAGTTCTTC. It is translated as CASSPGGLANNEQFF.

The rearrangement uses TRBV5-1 and TRBJ2-1; perhaps D is TRBD1 or TRBD2 (5 bases each). Germline V gene lookup returns CDR1 SGHRS and CDR2 YFSETQ. The length of the CDR3 is 15 residues. The V end lost 2 bases, the J end lost 10 bases, and 19 bases lay between the germline ends. The DNA of the CDR3 is TGCGCCAGCAGCTTCACCGGGACCGGCGGCCGGGAGCAGTTCTTC. This sequence encodes CASSFTGTGGREQFF.

The chain uses TRBV11-2 and TRBJ2-7; D uncertain. Per the germline V gene, CDR1 is SGHAT and CDR2 is FQNNGV. CDR3 length: 12 amino acids. V gave up 2 bases and J gave up 2 bases, with 4 bases separating them. The DNA of the CDR3 is TGTGCCAGCAGCTTACCAACCTACGAGCAGTACTTC. It encodes CASSLPTYEQYF.

About this clone itself: The sample has other DNA sequences that encode this CDR3 too. This sequence joins TRBV29-1 and TRBJ1-2; no reliable D call. Germline loops: CDR1 SQVTM, CDR2 ANQGSEA. The CDR3 extends over 11 amino acids. Between the trimmed V and J ends, which lost 5 bases and 3 bases, there was a span of 7 bases. The CDR3 DNA sequence: TGCAGCGTTCTAGAGGACTATGGCTACACCTTC. Amino acids: CSVLEDYGYTF.

This clone was recorded a few times. The chain combines TRBV11-2 with TRBJ1-1, with 8 bases lining up with TRBD1. This CDR3 comprises 14 residues. Germline CDR1 reads SGHAT; CDR2 reads FQNNGV. V lost 5 bases and J lost 7; bases outside the gene matches: 9. CDR3 region: CASSTGTGALEAFF. CDR3 nucleotide sequence: TGTGCCAGCAGCACCGGGACAGGAGCACTTGAAGCTTTCTTT.

V gene TRBV7-2 combines with J gene TRBJ2-5; no definite D call. Germline CDR1 SGHTA, CDR2 FQGNSA. The CDR3 consists of 16 residues. V lost 5 bases and J lost 7, with 23 bases in between. CDR3 protein: CASSPTLDGTKTTQYF. The CDR3 nucleotides read TGTGCCAGCAGCCCCACTCTGGACGGTACCAAGACGACCCAGTACTTC. Together with reference TRBV7-2 and TRBJ2-5, the CDR3 gives the full variable domain: GAGVSQSPSNKVTEKGKDVELRCDPISGHTALYWYRQSLGQGLEFLIYFQGNSAPDKSGLPSDRFSAERTGGSVSTLTIQRTQQEDSAVYLCASSPTLDGTKTTQYFGPGTRLLVL.

This clone was counted once. This rearrangement joins TRBV6-5 to TRBJ1-3; D is ambiguous. From germline, CDR1 is MNHEY and CDR2 SVGAGI. The CDR3 extends over 11 amino acids. V lost 8 bases and J lost 5, with 7 bases in between. CDR3 nucleotide sequence: TGTGCCAGCCGCGGCAGAAACACCATATATTTT. Its translation is CASRGRNTIYF.

The chain links TRBV7-3 to TRBJ2-3; TRBD2 agrees at 8 bases. This CDR3 has 18 amino acids. Germline assignment: CDR1 SGHTA and CDR2 FQGTGA. V lost 4 bases to trimming and J lost 3 bases; unmatched junction nucleotides: 15. The CDR3 region has the DNA TGTGCCAGCAGCTCCCCGATAGGAGCGGGAGTGATGACAGATACGCAGTATTTT. Amino acids: CASSSPIGAGVMTDTQYF.

The chain links TRBV11-1 to TRBJ2-5; 9 bases map to TRBD1. Germline trimming cut 3 bases from V and 3 bases from J; bases unmatched to any gene: 8. The CDR3 totals 16 residues. Per germline, CDR1 SGHAT and CDR2 FQDESV (reference sequence). CDR3 sequence: CASSFGIRQGEETQYF. Here the CDR3 DNA reads TGTGCCAGCAGCTTCGGCATTCGACAGGGGGAAGAGACCCAGTACTTC.

The chain is built from TRBV5-1 and TRBJ2-2; D is unclear. V lost 2 bases and J lost 7, with 9 bases in between. The CDR3 is 13 amino acids. The germline V gene has CDR1 SGHRS and CDR2 YFSETQ. CDR3 in amino acids: CASSLNMNGELFF. In DNA, the CDR3 is TGCGCCAGCAGCTTAAACATGAACGGGGAGCTGTTTTTT.

The chain employs TRBV2 and TRBJ1-5, with a tentative D call TRBD1 (6 bases). From germline, CDR1 is SNHLY and CDR2 FYNNEI. Trimming removed 7 bases from V and 8 bases from J, with 9 bases in between. The CDR3 extends over 11 amino acids. This CDR3 is CASKGEEPQHF. The CDR3 region has the DNA TGTGCCAGCAAGGGGGAGGAGCCCCAGCATTTT.